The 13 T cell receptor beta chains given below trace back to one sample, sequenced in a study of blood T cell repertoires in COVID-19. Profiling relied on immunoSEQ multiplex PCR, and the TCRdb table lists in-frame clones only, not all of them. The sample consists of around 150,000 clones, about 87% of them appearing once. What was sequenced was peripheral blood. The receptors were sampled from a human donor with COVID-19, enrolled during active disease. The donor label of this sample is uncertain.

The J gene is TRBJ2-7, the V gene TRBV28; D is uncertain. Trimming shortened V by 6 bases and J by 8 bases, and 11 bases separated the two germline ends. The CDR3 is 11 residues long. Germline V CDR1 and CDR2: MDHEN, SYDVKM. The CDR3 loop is CASSREEQQYF. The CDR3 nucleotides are TGTGCCAGCAGCCGCGAGGAGCAGCAGTACTTC.

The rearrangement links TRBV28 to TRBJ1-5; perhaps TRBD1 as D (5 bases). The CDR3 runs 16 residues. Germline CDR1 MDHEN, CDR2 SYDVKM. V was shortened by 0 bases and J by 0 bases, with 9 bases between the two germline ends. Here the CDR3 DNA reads TGTGCCAGCAGTTTATGGGGGGGGGTTAGCAATCAGCCCCAGCATTTT. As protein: CASSLWGGVSNQPQHF.

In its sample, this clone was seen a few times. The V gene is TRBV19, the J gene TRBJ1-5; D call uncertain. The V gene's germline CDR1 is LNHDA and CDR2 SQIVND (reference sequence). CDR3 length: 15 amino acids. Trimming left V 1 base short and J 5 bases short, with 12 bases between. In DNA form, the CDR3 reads TGTGCCAGTAGTATAGTCCCGGGGAACCATCAGCCCCAGCATTTT. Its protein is CASSIVPGNHQPQHF.

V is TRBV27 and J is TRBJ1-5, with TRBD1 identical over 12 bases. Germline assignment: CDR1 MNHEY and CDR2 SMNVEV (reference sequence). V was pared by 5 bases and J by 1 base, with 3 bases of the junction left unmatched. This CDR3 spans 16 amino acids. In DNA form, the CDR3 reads TGTGCCAGCAGTCAAGGGACAGGGGGCAGCAATCAGCCCCAGCATTTT. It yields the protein CASSQGTGGSNQPQHF.

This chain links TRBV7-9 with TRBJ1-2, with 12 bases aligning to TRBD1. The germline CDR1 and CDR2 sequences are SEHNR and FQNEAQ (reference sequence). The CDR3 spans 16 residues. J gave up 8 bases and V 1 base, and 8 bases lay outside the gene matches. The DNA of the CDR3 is TGTGCCAGCAGCTTAGGGTCCGGGACAGGGGGCGCGGGCTACACCTTC. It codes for CASSLGSGTGGAGYTF. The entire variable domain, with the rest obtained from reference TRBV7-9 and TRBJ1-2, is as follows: DTGVSQNPRHKITKRGQNVTFRCDPISEHNRLYWYRQTLGQGPEFLTYFQNEAQLEKSRLLSDRFSAERPKGSFSTLEIQRTEQGDSAMYLCASSLGSGTGGAGYTFGSGTRLTVV.

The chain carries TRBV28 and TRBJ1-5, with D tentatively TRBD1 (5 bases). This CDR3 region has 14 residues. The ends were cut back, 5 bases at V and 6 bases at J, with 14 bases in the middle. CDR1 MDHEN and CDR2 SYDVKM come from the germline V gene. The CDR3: CASSPRQSGQPQHF. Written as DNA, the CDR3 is TGTGCCAGCAGTCCCCGACAGTCGGGTCAGCCCCAGCATTTT.

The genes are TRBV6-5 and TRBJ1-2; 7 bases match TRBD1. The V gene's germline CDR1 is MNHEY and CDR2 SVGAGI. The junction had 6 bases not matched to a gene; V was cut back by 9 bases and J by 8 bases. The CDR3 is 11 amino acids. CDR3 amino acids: CASTTGLGYTF. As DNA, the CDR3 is TGTGCCAGTACGACAGGGCTCGGCTACACCTTC.

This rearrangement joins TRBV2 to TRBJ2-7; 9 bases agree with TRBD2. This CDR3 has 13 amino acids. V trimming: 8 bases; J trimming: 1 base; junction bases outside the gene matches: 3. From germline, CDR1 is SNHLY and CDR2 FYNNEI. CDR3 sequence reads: CASGRGGSYEQYF. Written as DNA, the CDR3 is TGTGCCAGCGGGCGGGGGGGATCCTACGAGCAGTACTTC.

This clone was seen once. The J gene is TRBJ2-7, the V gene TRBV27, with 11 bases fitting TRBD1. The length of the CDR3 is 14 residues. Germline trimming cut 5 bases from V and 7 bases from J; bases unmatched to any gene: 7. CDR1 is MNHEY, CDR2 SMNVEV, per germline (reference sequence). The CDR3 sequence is CASSGGQGDREQYF. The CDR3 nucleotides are TGTGCCAGCAGTGGGGGACAGGGGGATCGGGAGCAGTACTTC.

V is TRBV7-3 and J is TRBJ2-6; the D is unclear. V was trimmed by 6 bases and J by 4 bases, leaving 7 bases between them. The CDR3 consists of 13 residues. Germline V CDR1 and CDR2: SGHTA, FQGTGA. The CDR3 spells CASSLLGANVLTF. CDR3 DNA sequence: TGTGCCAGCAGTTTGTTAGGGGCCAACGTCCTGACTTTC.

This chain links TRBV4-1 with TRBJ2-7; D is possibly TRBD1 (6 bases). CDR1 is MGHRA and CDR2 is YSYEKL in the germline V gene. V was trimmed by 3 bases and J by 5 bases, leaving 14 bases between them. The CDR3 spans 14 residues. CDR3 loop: CASSQATGWHEQYF. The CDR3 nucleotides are TGCGCCAGCAGCCAGGCTACAGGGTGGCACGAGCAGTACTTC.

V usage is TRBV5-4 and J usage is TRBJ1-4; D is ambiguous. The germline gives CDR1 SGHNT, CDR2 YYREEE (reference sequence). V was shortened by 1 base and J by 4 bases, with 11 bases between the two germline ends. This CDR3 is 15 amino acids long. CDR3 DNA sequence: TGTGCCAGCAGCTTGTGGGCAAGTGATAATGAAAAACTGTTTTTT. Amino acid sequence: CASSLWASDNEKLFF.

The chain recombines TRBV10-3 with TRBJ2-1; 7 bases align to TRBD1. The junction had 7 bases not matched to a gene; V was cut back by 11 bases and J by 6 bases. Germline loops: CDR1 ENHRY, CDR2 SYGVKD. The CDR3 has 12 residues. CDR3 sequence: CASKGALNEQFF. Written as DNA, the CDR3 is TGTGCCTCAAAGGGGGCCCTCAATGAGCAGTTCTTC.